These T cell receptor beta chains were read from a single sample in a study of molecular identifiers for immune sequencing clone quantification. TCRdb processed the PCR reads anew with MiXCR; each CDR3 protein has one entry. Of over 600,000 distinct CDR3 sequences in the sample, 15% to 20% are singletons; the top ten hold 0.85%. Sequencing used naive CD8+ T cells from blood, with Jurkat cell RNA spiked in. The receptors originated from a human donor in good health. Some libraries in this study had Jurkat cell RNA spiked in. Each CDR3 is given with its conserved first and last residue. The order of the fields is CDR3 DNA, CDR3 protein, D gene, V gene, J gene, CDR3 length, clone size. A D gene is named only where the DNA matches it firmly. Some rows mark clone size as missing; the rest say once, few, many or name a class of expanded clone.

cdr3_nt: TGCAGCGTTGGGCCCAGGGGGGTAGCGGACTCCTGGGATACGCAGTATTTT
cdr3_aa: CSVGPRGVADSWDTQYF
d_call: -
v_call: TRBV29-1
j_call: TRBJ2-3
cdr3_length: 17
clone_size: many

cdr3_nt: TGCAGTGCTAGAGGCCTAGCGGGAGGGTCGGGGAGTGAGCAGTACTTC
cdr3_aa: CSARGLAGGSGSEQYF
d_call: TRBD2
v_call: TRBV20-1
j_call: TRBJ2-7
cdr3_length: 16
clone_size: many

cdr3_nt: TGCAGTGCTGACCCTGGCGCGGGAGGATCCTACGAGCAGTACTTC
cdr3_aa: CSADPGAGGSYEQYF
d_call: TRBD2
v_call: TRBV20-1
j_call: TRBJ2-7
cdr3_length: 15
clone_size: many

cdr3_nt: TGTGCCAGCGGTGAGGTATACAATGAGCAGTTCTTC
cdr3_aa: CASGEVYNEQFF
d_call: -
v_call: TRBV6-5
j_call: TRBJ2-1
cdr3_length: 12
clone_size: many

cdr3_nt: TGTGCCAGCAGCTTAGTAATAACGGGGCAAGAGACCCAGTACTTC
cdr3_aa: CASSLVITGQETQYF
d_call: -
v_call: TRBV7-9
j_call: TRBJ2-5
cdr3_length: 15
clone_size: few

cdr3_nt: TGTGCCTGGTCGATAGCGGGAGCATCCTACAATGAGCAGTTCTTC
cdr3_aa: CAWSIAGASYNEQFF
d_call: TRBD2
v_call: TRBV30
j_call: TRBJ2-1
cdr3_length: 15
clone_size: few

cdr3_nt: TGTGCCAGCTGGTCCTCGCAGGGAGATTCCTACAATGAGCAGTTCTTC
cdr3_aa: CASWSSQGDSYNEQFF
d_call: -
v_call: TRBV7-9
j_call: TRBJ2-1
cdr3_length: 16
clone_size: -

cdr3_nt: TGCGCCAGCAGCCAAAGCACCACCCAAGGCGAGCAGTACTTC
cdr3_aa: CASSQSTTQGEQYF
d_call: -
v_call: TRBV4-1
j_call: TRBJ2-7
cdr3_length: 14
clone_size: few

cdr3_nt: TGTGCCAGCATGGCCACGAACACCGGGGAGCTGTTTTTT
cdr3_aa: CASMATNTGELFF
d_call: -
v_call: TRBV9
j_call: TRBJ2-2
cdr3_length: 13
clone_size: many

cdr3_nt: TGTGCCAGCAGCCAAGAGGAAGCTCCTAGCACAGATACGCAGTATTTT
cdr3_aa: CASSQEEAPSTDTQYF
d_call: -
v_call: TRBV14
j_call: TRBJ2-3
cdr3_length: 16
clone_size: many

cdr3_nt: TGTGCCAGTGGTTGGGGCGCTGAAGCTTTCTTT
cdr3_aa: CASGWGAEAFF
d_call: -
v_call: TRBV19
j_call: TRBJ1-1
cdr3_length: 11
clone_size: many

cdr3_nt: TGTGCCAGCAGCCGGGGACTAGCAGACAATGAGCAGTTCTTC
cdr3_aa: CASSRGLADNEQFF
d_call: TRBD2
v_call: TRBV5-6
j_call: TRBJ2-1
cdr3_length: 14
clone_size: -

cdr3_nt: TGTGCCAGCAGCGAACACGGGGTCCGGACTGAAGCTTTCTTT
cdr3_aa: CASSEHGVRTEAFF
d_call: -
v_call: TRBV7-9
j_call: TRBJ1-1
cdr3_length: 14
clone_size: many

cdr3_nt: TGTGCCTGGGTAAGGCAGGGTACCTACAATGAGCAGTTCTTC
cdr3_aa: CAWVRQGTYNEQFF
d_call: -
v_call: TRBV30
j_call: TRBJ2-1
cdr3_length: 14
clone_size: -

cdr3_nt: TGTGCCAGCAGCAAAGACAGCAATCCCAACGAAGAGACCCAGTACTTC
cdr3_aa: CASSKDSNPNEETQYF
d_call: -
v_call: TRBV21-1
j_call: TRBJ2-5
cdr3_length: 16
clone_size: few

cdr3_nt: TGCGGTGCTGAACACACAGAGCCTACCTACAATGAGCAGTTCTTC
cdr3_aa: CGAEHTEPTYNEQFF
d_call: -
v_call: TRBV20-1
j_call: TRBJ2-1
cdr3_length: 15
clone_size: -

cdr3_nt: TGTGCCAGCAGTCAACCGGGACAGGGGATCTACGAGCAGTACTTC
cdr3_aa: CASSQPGQGIYEQYF
d_call: TRBD1
v_call: TRBV6-2/TRBV6-3
j_call: TRBJ2-7
cdr3_length: 15
clone_size: few

cdr3_nt: TGTGCCAGCGGCCCGGGACCACACAATGAGCAGTTCTTC
cdr3_aa: CASGPGPHNEQFF
d_call: -
v_call: TRBV12-3/TRBV12-4
j_call: TRBJ2-1
cdr3_length: 13
clone_size: -

cdr3_nt: TGTGCTAGTGGTTTGATGACAGGGGGCATGGATGAGCAGTTCTTC
cdr3_aa: CASGLMTGGMDEQFF
d_call: TRBD1
v_call: TRBV12-5
j_call: TRBJ2-1
cdr3_length: 15
clone_size: few

cdr3_nt: TGTGCCAGCAGTACTTCAGGGGGCTGGGGAGAGACCCAGTACTTC
cdr3_aa: CASSTSGGWGETQYF
d_call: TRBD1
v_call: TRBV27
j_call: TRBJ2-5
cdr3_length: 15
clone_size: few

cdr3_nt: TGTGCCAGCAGAGTCGATGTACGGACAGGGGACTTGAACACTGAAGCTTTCTTT
cdr3_aa: CASRVDVRTGDLNTEAFF
d_call: TRBD1
v_call: TRBV2
j_call: TRBJ1-1
cdr3_length: 18
clone_size: many

cdr3_nt: TGTGCCAGCAGCTTAGTGGGGGACCAAGCCTACGAGCAGTACTTC
cdr3_aa: CASSLVGDQAYEQYF
d_call: -
v_call: TRBV11-2
j_call: TRBJ2-7
cdr3_length: 15
clone_size: many

cdr3_nt: TGTGCCACCAGTGAAACAGGAGACTCCACAGATACGCAGTATTTT
cdr3_aa: CATSETGDSTDTQYF
d_call: -
v_call: TRBV24-1
j_call: TRBJ2-3
cdr3_length: 15
clone_size: -

cdr3_nt: TGTGCCAGCAGCTTAGTGAAAGCCCCCTACGAGCAGTACTTC
cdr3_aa: CASSLVKAPYEQYF
d_call: -
v_call: TRBV11-2
j_call: TRBJ2-7
cdr3_length: 14
clone_size: -

cdr3_nt: TGTGCCAGCAGCGGATGGGGAGGTGAAGCTTTCTTT
cdr3_aa: CASSGWGGEAFF
d_call: -
v_call: TRBV7-9
j_call: TRBJ1-1
cdr3_length: 12
clone_size: many

cdr3_nt: TGCGCCAGCAGCCAAGACAGGGGTGCGGGCAATCAGCCCCAGCATTTT
cdr3_aa: CASSQDRGAGNQPQHF
d_call: -
v_call: TRBV4-3
j_call: TRBJ1-5
cdr3_length: 16
clone_size: few

cdr3_nt: TGTGCCAGTAGTACTTCAGACAGGTACATTTCCTACAATGAGCAGTTCTTC
cdr3_aa: CASSTSDRYISYNEQFF
d_call: -
v_call: TRBV19
j_call: TRBJ2-1
cdr3_length: 17
clone_size: few

cdr3_nt: TGTGCCAGCAGCGACCGGGACAACCCGTCCTACAATGAGCAGTTCTTC
cdr3_aa: CASSDRDNPSYNEQFF
d_call: -
v_call: TRBV11-2
j_call: TRBJ2-1
cdr3_length: 16
clone_size: many